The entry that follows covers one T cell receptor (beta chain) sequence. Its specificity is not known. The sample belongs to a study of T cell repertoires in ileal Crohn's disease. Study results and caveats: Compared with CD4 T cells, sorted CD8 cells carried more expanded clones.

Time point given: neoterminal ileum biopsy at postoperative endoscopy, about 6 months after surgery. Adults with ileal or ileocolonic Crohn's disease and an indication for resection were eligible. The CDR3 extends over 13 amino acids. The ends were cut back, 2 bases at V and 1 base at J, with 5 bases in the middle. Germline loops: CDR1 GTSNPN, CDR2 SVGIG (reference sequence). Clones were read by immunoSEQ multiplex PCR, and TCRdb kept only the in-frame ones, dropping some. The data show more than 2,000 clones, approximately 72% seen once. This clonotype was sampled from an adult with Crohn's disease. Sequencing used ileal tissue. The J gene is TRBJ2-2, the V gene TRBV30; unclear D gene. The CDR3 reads CAWSPQNTGELFF. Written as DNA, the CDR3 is TGTGCCTGGAGTCCCCAGAACACCGGGGAGCTGTTTTTT.